The 4 T cell receptor beta chains presented below share a single source sample, sequenced in a study of blood T cell repertoires in COVID-19. Assay used: immunoSEQ multiplex PCR; TCRdb lists only in-frame clones, some missing. The sample includes approximately 64,000 clones, around 89% of them seen just once. Sequencing was carried out using PBMCs or T cells enriched from blood (not recorded which). Receptors were obtained from a woman in her thirties or forties who had recovered from COVID-19.

The rearrangement uses TRBV4-1 and TRBJ2-1; 15 bases align to TRBD2. The CDR3 is 22 amino acids. Trimming took 3 bases from V and 0 from J; bases not matched to a gene: 15. Germline loops: CDR1 MGHRA, CDR2 YSYEKL. The CDR3 spells CASSHPLPGLAGGHNSYNEQFF. As DNA, the CDR3 is TGCGCCAGCAGCCATCCCCTCCCGGGACTAGCGGGGGGCCATAACTCCTACAATGAGCAGTTCTTC.

The gene calls are TRBV7-9 and TRBJ2-7, with TRBD1 matching 9 bases. Germline-derived CDR1 and CDR2 are SEHNR and FQNEAQ (reference sequence). CDR3 length: 15 residues. V shed 5 bases, J shed 6 bases, and the junction held 11 bases outside the gene matches. CDR3 in amino acids: CASSVPGTGNVEQYF. The DNA of the CDR3 is TGTGCCAGCAGCGTACCCGGGACAGGGAATGTCGAGCAGTACTTC.

The chain uses TRBV4-1 and TRBJ1-1, with 8 bases matching TRBD1. The V gene end was trimmed by 0 bases and the J gene end by 0 bases; junction bases not matched to a gene: 9. This CDR3 has 18 amino acids. Germline CDR1 MGHRA, CDR2 YSYEKL. The CDR3 is CASSQEMGRGPLNTEAFF. The CDR3 DNA sequence: TGCGCCAGCAGCCAAGAAATGGGCAGGGGGCCCCTGAACACTGAAGCTTTCTTT.

This clone was recorded once. V is TRBV3-1 (or the pseudogene TRBV3-2) and J is TRBJ1-6; 7 bases align to TRBD1. The junction had 4 bases not matched to a gene; V was cut back by 8 bases and J by 6 bases. Germline CDR1 reads LGHDT; CDR2 reads YNNKEL (reference sequence). The CDR3 totals 13 residues. CDR3 loop: CASQGDGNSPLHF. CDR3 coding DNA: TGTGCCAGCCAGGGGGATGGTAATTCACCCCTCCACTTT.